The rows below give T cell receptor beta chains drawn from one sample of a study of blood T cell repertoires in COVID-19. Assay used: immunoSEQ multiplex PCR; TCRdb lists only in-frame clones, some missing. Of roughly 280,000 clones in the sample, approximately 86% are singletons; the top ten hold over 2%. Material for sequencing was peripheral blood. These receptors were collected from a woman in her 50s who had recovered from COVID-19. CDR3s include the opening cysteine and the closing phenylalanine or tryptophan. D genes are given only for firm matches. Expanded clones get a size class; other rows say once, few or many, or leave the size out.

abundance,v_gene,j_gene,d_gene,CDR3nt,CDR3aa
NA,TRBV5-1,TRBJ1-1,NA,TGCGCCAGCAGTCGCTTATGGCGGGACACTGAAGCTTTCTTT,CASSRLWRDTEAFF
NA,TRBV11-2,TRBJ1-3,NA,TGTGCCAGCAGCTCCGACCCGGTTCGAGGGAACACCATATATTTT,CASSSDPVRGNTIYF
NA,TRBV28,TRBJ2-7,TRBD2,TGTGCCAGCAGCACATCAGCTAGCGGGAGGGCCAGGTACGAGCAGTACTTC,CASSTSASGRARYEQYF
NA,TRBV19,TRBJ2-6,TRBD1,TGTGCCAGTAAGGGGGCCACAAATCGGGGGGCCAACGTCCTGACTTTC,CASKGATNRGANVLTF
NA,TRBV7-2,TRBJ2-7,TRBD1,TGTGCCAGCAGGAGACAGGGGTACGAGCAGTACTTC,CASRRQGYEQYF
NA,TRBV19,TRBJ2-1,TRBD1,TGTGCCAGTAACCCTGCAGGGGGCGGGTACAGTGAGCAGTTCTTC,CASNPAGGGYSEQFF
few,TRBV19,TRBJ1-5,TRBD1,TGTGCCAGTATAGACAGGGGCAATCAGCCCCAGCATTTT,CASIDRGNQPQHF
NA,TRBV5-6,TRBJ1-2,TRBD1,TGTGCCAGCAGCCTGGGACAGGGTGGAGGCTATGGCTACACCTTC,CASSLGQGGGYGYTF
NA,TRBV28,TRBJ1-1,NA,TGTGCCAGCAGTTTCGGTTATGCGGGAGTGAACACTGAAGCTTTCTTT,CASSFGYAGVNTEAFF
NA,TRBV15,TRBJ2-7,NA,TGTGCCACCAGCCCGCGACAGATAGCCTACGAGCAGTACTTC,CATSPRQIAYEQYF
NA,TRBV11-2,TRBJ2-2,TRBD1,TGTGCCAGCAGCCTGGGACAGGGTTTCGGGGAGCTGTTTTTT,CASSLGQGFGELFF
NA,TRBV21-1,TRBJ2-3,NA,TGTGCCAGCTGTAGCGGGAATGGCGCAGATACGCAGTATTTT,CASCSGNGADTQYF
NA,TRBV30,TRBJ1-1,TRBD1,TGTGCCTGGGCTCCGGGACAGGGGCGACGATTGAACACTGAAGCTTTCTTT,CAWAPGQGRRLNTEAFF
NA,TRBV6-2/TRBV6-3,TRBJ2-7,NA,TGTGCCAGCAGTTACTCGAGAGGCAGTACCTACGAGCAGTACTTC,CASSYSRGSTYEQYF
NA,TRBV29-1,TRBJ1-5,NA,TGCAGCGTTGCGGACGGCGGGGGTAATCAGCCCCAGCATTTT,CSVADGGGNQPQHF
NA,TRBV11-3,TRBJ2-1,NA,TGTGCCAGCAGCTTAGAAGACTGGGACTCCGTAGCTTTGTACAATGAGCAGTTCTTC,CASSLEDWDSVALYNEQFF
NA,TRBV7-9,TRBJ1-1,TRBD1,TGTGCCAGCAGCTCTACGACAGGGGAAGCTTTCTTT,CASSSTTGEAFF
NA,TRBV3-1/TRBV3-2,TRBJ1-3,NA,TGTGCCAGCAGCCAAACAGGGAGCTCTGGAAACACCATATATTTT,CASSQTGSSGNTIYF
NA,TRBV9,TRBJ2-2,TRBD2,TGTGCCAGCAGCGTAGGGAGCGGGAGGGCCGGAGGTGTCCACGGGGAGCTGTTTTTT,CASSVGSGRAGGVHGELFF
NA,TRBV6-6,TRBJ1-5,NA,TGTGCCAGCGGCCTCGGGGGGCAGCAGCCCCAGCATTTT,CASGLGGQQPQHF
NA,TRBV20-1,TRBJ2-5,NA,TGCAGTGCTAGTGGGGCAAGCCCGGGAACGGGGGAGACCCAGTACTTC,CSASGASPGTGETQYF
once,TRBV4-2,TRBJ1-6,NA,TGTGCCAGCAGCCCAGAACAGTGGAATTCACCCCTCCACTTT,CASSPEQWNSPLHF
NA,TRBV4-2,TRBJ2-1,NA,TGTGCCAGCAGCCAAGGCTTCGGGGGCAATGAGCAGTTCTTC,CASSQGFGGNEQFF
NA,TRBV27,TRBJ1-2,NA,TGTGCCAGCGGGCAGGCGGGGAACTATGGCTACACCTTC,CASGQAGNYGYTF
NA,TRBV5-4,TRBJ2-7,NA,TGTGCCAGCACCTCTGGAACAGACTCCTACGAGCAGTACTTC,CASTSGTDSYEQYF
NA,TRBV28,TRBJ2-3,NA,TGTGCCAGCAGTGAAGGGGACACAGATACGCAGTATTTT,CASSEGDTDTQYF
NA,TRBV7-8,TRBJ2-7,NA,TGTGCCAGCAGCTCCGTCAAGGGAGCTAGGGAGCAGTACTTC,CASSSVKGAREQYF
NA,TRBV24-1,TRBJ2-7,TRBD1,TGTGCCACCAGTGATTTAGGACAGGTGGAACACGAGCAGTACTTC,CATSDLGQVEHEQYF
NA,TRBV14,TRBJ2-3,NA,TGTGCCAGCAGCCAAGACCGGCCAGGGTTTCGTAAAGATACGCAGTATTTT,CASSQDRPGFRKDTQYF
NA,TRBV7-8,TRBJ1-2,NA,TGTGCCAGCAGCTCGACAGATTACGGCGGCTACACCTTC,CASSSTDYGGYTF
NA,TRBV5-3,TRBJ1-6,TRBD1,TGTGCCAGAAGCTCGACAGGGCTCAGAGACTCCTATAATTCACCCCTCCACTTT,CARSSTGLRDSYNSPLHF
NA,TRBV4-3,TRBJ2-1,TRBD2,TGCGCCAGCAGCCAAGAGGCGGTAGCGGGGGATTCTTATGGGCGTGAGCAGTTCTTC,CASSQEAVAGDSYGREQFF
once,TRBV30,TRBJ1-2,NA,TGTGCCTGTGACCCCCCGGGACTTAACTATGGCTACACCTTC,CACDPPGLNYGYTF
NA,TRBV30,TRBJ2-2,TRBD2,TGTGCCTGCCTAGACCCACTAGCGGGGAACACCGGGGAGCTGTTTTTT,CACLDPLAGNTGELFF
NA,TRBV30,TRBJ1-1,NA,TGTGCCCACGACCCGGGGGTGGGCACTGAAGCTTTCTTT,CAHDPGVGTEAFF
once,TRBV12-3/TRBV12-4,TRBJ1-5,TRBD1,TGTGCCAGCAGTAAGGGGGCTAATCAGCCCCAGCATTTT,CASSKGANQPQHF
NA,TRBV13,TRBJ2-7,TRBD2,TGTGCCAGCAGCCCCGGCGGGGGGCAGCAGTACTTC,CASSPGGGQQYF
NA,TRBV6-2/TRBV6-3,TRBJ2-5,NA,TGTGCCAGCAGTTATGGGCAGGGTATCGGAGAGACCCAGTACTTC,CASSYGQGIGETQYF
NA,TRBV7-7,TRBJ2-2,TRBD2,TGTGCTAGCAGCTCGAGACTAGCTGGTAACACCGGGGAGCTGTTTTTT,CASSSRLAGNTGELFF
NA,TRBV29-1,TRBJ2-6,NA,TGCAGCGTTCGTTCCCGAGCTTCTAGCTCTGGGGCCAACGTCCTGACTTTC,CSVRSRASSSGANVLTF
NA,TRBV3-1/TRBV3-2,TRBJ1-4,NA,TGTGCCAGCAGCCCGCCGGGTCTCGGTAATGAAAAACTGTTTTTT,CASSPPGLGNEKLFF
NA,TRBV30,TRBJ2-2,TRBD2,TGTGCCTGGAGGACCTTTAGCGGGGGGAACACCGGGGAGCTGTTTTTT,CAWRTFSGGNTGELFF
NA,TRBV5-6,TRBJ1-6,NA,TGTGCCAGCAGCCCAGGGTCACCCCTCCACTTT,CASSPGSPLHF
few,TRBV4-3,TRBJ1-2,NA,TGCGCCAGCTATGGCGGGTCCCCACGAGGCTATGGCTACACCTTC,CASYGGSPRGYGYTF
NA,TRBV19,TRBJ1-5,TRBD1,TGTGCCAGTATTGCAACAGGGGGCGCTAATCAGCCCCAGCATTTT,CASIATGGANQPQHF
NA,TRBV19,TRBJ1-3,NA,TGTGCCAGTAGTCTCAATCGGGGGGTTTCCTCTGGAAACACCATATATTTT,CASSLNRGVSSGNTIYF
NA,TRBV19,TRBJ2-5,TRBD2,TGTGCCAGTAGTGTCCAGCGAACTAGCGAAGAGACCCAGTACTTC,CASSVQRTSEETQYF
NA,TRBV2,TRBJ2-2,TRBD2,TGTGCCAGCAGTGAAGTAGCGGGAGGGACCGGGGAGCTGTTTTTT,CASSEVAGGTGELFF
NA,TRBV30,TRBJ2-4,NA,TGTGCCTGGAGTGAAATTCAGGGGGCCAAAAACATTCAGTACTTC,CAWSEIQGAKNIQYF
few,TRBV29-1,TRBJ2-2,NA,TGCAGCGTCGGACCGGGATGGGGGAACACCGGGGAGCTGTTTTTT,CSVGPGWGNTGELFF